The 29 T cell receptor beta chains below come from one sample, sequenced in a study of T cells in Graves' hyperthyroidism and ophthalmopathy (dated by TCRdb to the late 2010s). Library construction relied on multiplex PCR. The sequencer listed for this sample is Illumina HiSeq 2000. The TCR beta CDR3 regions were amplified from the RNA transcripts. A first-round RT-PCR of the TCR CDR3 used the HTBI primer set with the Qiagen OneStep RT-PCR kit. Using fastp at Q25 and MiXCR, TCRdb reprocessed the public reads and kept productive beta chains. Every entry covers one CDR3 protein and lists the most common genes and DNA from its rows. The sample table contains about 400,000 distinct CDR3 sequences; only one count was recorded for 15% of them. In total, the top ten clones hold about 33% of the sample. Material for sequencing was blood. The receptors here all came from a woman in her twenties or thirties with Graves' hyperthyroidism.

This clonotype was seen more than once but under ten times. J is TRBJ2-5 and V is TRBV7-2, with 8 nucleotides matching TRBD2. Germline values: CDR1 SGHTA, CDR2 FQGNSA. The trim removed 0 bases at V and 2 bases at J, leaving 5 bases unmatched. This CDR3 contains 16 residues. The CDR3 is CASSLAQSGGQETQYF. As DNA, the CDR3 is TGTGCCAGCAGCTTAGCCCAGTCGGGGGGGCAAGAGACCCAGTACTTC.

This clonotype was counted between two and nine times. The chain joins TRBV28 to TRBJ1-3; no clear D gene. V was cut by 8 bases and J by 0 bases, with 11 bases left in between. This CDR3 spans 14 amino acids. The germline V gene has CDR1 MDHEN and CDR2 SYDVKM. The CDR3 loop is CASFRTSSGNTIYF. CDR3 sequence (DNA): TGTGCCAGCTTCCGCACCAGCTCTGGAAACACCATATATTTT.

V is TRBV18 and J is TRBJ2-1; 8 nucleotides align to TRBD2. The CDR3 totals 17 residues. J lost 5 bases, V lost 1 base, and 10 bases had no gene match. Germline assignment: CDR1 KGHSH and CDR2 LQKENI. CDR3 in amino acids: CASSPRIGSGTNNEQFF. The CDR3 coding sequence is TGTGCCAGCTCACCACGGATTGGTAGCGGGACCAACAATGAGCAGTTCTTC.

This clonotype was counted many times. The rearrangement joins TRBV6-1 to TRBJ1-5; 7 bases line up with TRBD1. The CDR3 runs 15 residues. Germline V gives CDR1 MNHNS, CDR2 SASEGT. V was clipped by 6 bases and J by 0 bases; unmatched bases: 5. The CDR3 spells CASSWTGYSNQPQHF. CDR3 nucleotides: TGTGCCAGCAGCTGGACAGGATATAGCAATCAGCCCCAGCATTTT.

This clonotype was seen a few times. This chain connects TRBV3-1 to TRBJ1-2, with D perhaps TRBD1 (6 bases). The CDR3 has 16 residues. Germline values: CDR1 LGHDT, CDR2 YNNKEL (reference sequence). V lost 4 bases and J 2 bases, leaving 17 bases between the germline ends. The CDR3 DNA reads as TGTGCCAGCAGCCTAGACATTTTGGGGGCGAACTATGGCTACACCTTC. This codes for CASSLDILGANYGYTF.

The table lists this clonotype with a few counts. The V gene is TRBV7-8, the J gene TRBJ1-1; 9 positions match TRBD1. Germline loops: CDR1 SGHVS, CDR2 FQNEAQ. Unmatched junction bases numbered 7, after V lost 4 bases and J lost 1 base. The CDR3 totals 16 residues. CDR3 loop: CASSSYRGLQNTEAFF. CDR3 nucleotide sequence: TGTGCCAGCAGCTCTTACAGGGGGCTTCAGAACACTGAAGCTTTCTTT.

In its sample, this clonotype was seen many times. The rearrangement joins TRBV24-1 to TRBJ2-3; 12 nucleotides match TRBD2. Germline-derived CDR1 and CDR2 are KGHDR and SFDVKD. CDR3 length: 16 residues. V was pared by 5 bases and J by 5 bases, with 7 bases of the junction left unmatched. Written as DNA, the CDR3 is TGTGCCACCAGTGGCCTAGCGGGAGGGCCGGGAGATACGCAGTATTTT. Its translation is CATSGLAGGPGDTQYF.

This clonotype was counted at least ten times. The chain couples TRBV5-1 to TRBJ2-1; 10 positions match TRBD2. The CDR3 contains 18 residues. V was clipped by 0 bases and J by 0 bases; unmatched bases: 6. Germline lookup yields CDR1 SGHRS and CDR2 YFSETQ. CDR3 amino acids: CASSLGTSGRASYNEQFF. The CDR3, as DNA: TGCGCCAGCAGCTTGGGTACCAGCGGGAGGGCCTCCTACAATGAGCAGTTCTTC.

The chain is built from TRBV19 and TRBJ2-1, with D possibly matching TRBD2 (5 bases). The V gene lost 7 bases and the J gene lost 4 bases, with 14 bases spanning the gap. Germline values: CDR1 LNHDA, CDR2 SQIVND (reference sequence). The CDR3 sequence is 14 residues long. CDR3 sequence reads: CASNEGVAYNEQFF. As DNA, the CDR3 is TGTGCCAGTAATGAGGGAGTTGCTTACAATGAGCAGTTCTTC.

Ten or more counts support this clonotype. This chain links TRBV2 with TRBJ1-4; 8 nucleotides match TRBD1. J was trimmed by 1 base and V by 7 bases; bases with no gene match: 5. The CDR3 contains 15 residues. Germline V gene lookup returns CDR1 SNHLY and CDR2 FYNNEI. The CDR3 DNA follows: TGTGCCAGCAAAGGGACAGGTGGAACTAATGAAAAACTGTTTTTT. Translation gives CASKGTGGTNEKLFF.

This clonotype was observed at least ten times. The rearrangement joins TRBV18 to TRBJ2-1, with TRBD2 matching 10 bases. There are 16 residues in the CDR3. Germline V lookup: CDR1 KGHSH, CDR2 LQKENI. Trimming took 0 bases from V and 6 from J; bases not matched to a gene: 5. Written as DNA, the CDR3 is TGTGCCAGCTCACCACCGGGACTAGCGTCACGCAATGAGCAGTTCTTC. Translating it yields CASSPPGLASRNEQFF. Together with reference TRBV18 and TRBJ2-1, the CDR3 gives the full variable domain: NAGVMQNPRHLVRRRGQEARLRCSPMKGHSHVYWYRQLPEEGLKFMVYLQKENIIDESGMPKERFSAEFPKEGPSILRIQQVVRGDSAAYFCASSPPGLASRNEQFFGPGTRLTVL.

This clonotype was picked up many times. This chain connects TRBV28 to TRBJ2-5; 8 bases map to TRBD2. The length of the CDR3 is 15 residues. Germline CDR1 is MDHEN and CDR2 is SYDVKM. The ends lost 3 bases at V and 4 bases at J; junction bases unmatched: 7. The CDR3 reads CASSLSGSRGETQYF. In nucleotides, the CDR3 is TGTGCCAGCAGTTTGAGCGGGAGTAGGGGAGAGACCCAGTACTTC.

This clonotype was recorded at least ten times. This CDR3 reads CASSSDRGHQPQHF. In DNA form, the CDR3 reads TGTGCCAGCAGCTCAGACAGGGGACATCAGCCCCAGCATTTT. The V and J genes are TRBV12-3 or TRBV12-4 and TRBJ1-5, with 8 bases that match TRBD1. The CDR3 runs to 14 residues. J lost 5 bases, V lost 6 bases, and 6 bases had no gene match.

This clonotype was counted ten times or more. J is TRBJ2-7 and V is TRBV28, with 9 positions matching TRBD2. The CDR3 sequence is 13 residues long. Unmatched junction bases numbered 9, after V lost 10 bases and J lost 5 bases. Germline lookup yields CDR1 MDHEN and CDR2 SYDVKM. The CDR3 loop reads CATPGTSPNEQYF. The CDR3 region has the DNA TGTGCCACCCCGGGGACTAGCCCGAACGAGCAGTACTTC. The full variable domain, with the rest looked up from reference TRBV28 and TRBJ2-7, is DVKVTQSSRYLVKRTGEKVFLECVQDMDHENMFWYRQDPGLGLRLIYFSYDVKMKEKGDIPEGYSVSREKKERFSLILESASTNQTSMYLCATPGTSPNEQYFGPGTRLTVT.

This clonotype was detected many times. V and J are TRBV5-5 and TRBJ1-5; 7 bases are a match to TRBD1. Germline CDR1 is SGHKS and CDR2 is YYEKEE (reference sequence). The CDR3 totals 15 residues. Trimming at V came to 0 bases and at J to 7 bases, leaving 7 bases not matched to a gene. CDR3 amino acids: CASSLEGASRQPQHF. The DNA for the CDR3 is TGTGCCAGCAGCTTGGAGGGGGCGTCTAGGCAGCCCCAGCATTTT.

This clonotype was seen only once. The chain has TRBV20-1 and TRBJ1-1, with TRBD1 identical over 9 bases. Germline loops: CDR1 DFQATT, CDR2 SNEGSKA (reference sequence). This CDR3 has 17 residues. The V segment lost 2 bases and the J segment 0 bases; nucleotides outside the gene matches: 10. In DNA form, the CDR3 reads TGCAGTGCTAGACCGAGAGGGACAGGGACTATGAACACTGAAGCTTTCTTT. Translation: CSARPRGTGTMNTEAFF.

This clonotype was detected many times. The V and J genes are TRBV27 and TRBJ2-1; unclear D gene. This CDR3 region has 15 residues. Per the germline V gene, CDR1 is MNHEY and CDR2 is SMNVEV (reference sequence). Deletions cut 6 bases from V and 0 bases from J, with 12 bases between. The DNA for the CDR3 is TGTGCCAGCAGCCGACCGCTGAGCTCCTACAATGAGCAGTTCTTC. As protein: CASSRPLSSYNEQFF.

The gene calls are TRBV6-1 and TRBJ2-5; D remains unclear. Germline V CDR1 and CDR2: MNHNS, SASEGT. The V end was cut by 4 bases, the J end by 1 base, with 10 bases between. The CDR3 totals 14 residues. The CDR3 coding sequence is TGTGCCAGCAGTGGTTTTCAGAGCCAAGAGACCCAGTACTTC. It specifies CASSGFQSQETQYF.

This CDR3 is CASSVGGSGQETQYF. DNA for the CDR3: TGTGCCAGCAGCGTAGGGGGCAGCGGACAAGAGACCCAGTACTTC. The V gene is TRBV9, the J gene TRBJ2-5; either TRBD1 or TRBD2 may supply D (5 bases each). The ends were cut back, 0 bases at V and 2 bases at J, with 11 bases in the middle. The CDR3 totals 15 residues. The germline gives CDR1 SGDLS, CDR2 YYNGEE.

This clonotype has ten or more counts. This chain connects TRBV7-3 to TRBJ2-3, with 9 bases matching TRBD2. J gave up 6 bases and V 3 bases, and 4 bases lay outside the gene matches. Per the germline V gene, CDR1 is SGHTA and CDR2 is FQGTGA. The CDR3 sequence is 14 residues long. The CDR3 here is CASSLGLAFDTQYF. CDR3 DNA: TGTGCCAGCAGCTTGGGACTAGCTTTTGATACGCAGTATTTT.

This clonotype has only a few counts. The V call is TRBV5-1, the J call TRBJ2-2; D perhaps matches TRBD2 (5 bases). CDR3 length equals 16 residues. V was trimmed by 1 base and J by 0 bases, leaving 10 bases between them. From germline, CDR1 is SGHRS and CDR2 YFSETQ. The DNA for the CDR3 is TGCGCCAGCAGCTTGAGCGGCGGTTCGAACACCGGGGAGCTGTTTTTT. Translated: CASSLSGGSNTGELFF.

The rearrangement uses TRBV9 and TRBJ1-3; D remains unclear. This CDR3 region has 13 residues. The V gene lost 4 bases and the J gene lost 2 bases, with 7 bases spanning the gap. Germline lookup yields CDR1 SGDLS and CDR2 YYNGEE. The chain's CDR3 is CASSPSAGNTIYF. Here the CDR3 DNA reads TGTGCCAGCAGCCCCTCCGCTGGAAACACCATATATTTT.

This clonotype was found many times. The chain links TRBV6-1 to TRBJ2-3; 7 nucleotides line up with TRBD2. The CDR3 has 15 amino acids. Germline CDR1 is MNHNS and CDR2 is SASEGT. V lost 8 bases and J lost 3; bases outside the gene matches: 11. The CDR3 nucleotides read TGTGCCAGCTCAGCGGGGCTAGGATGGACAGATACGCAGTATTTT. This gives the protein CASSAGLGWTDTQYF.

With regard to this clonotype: It may be a read error: a sequence one base away is much more abundant. The chain combines TRBV20-1 with TRBJ2-1; D is possibly TRBD2 (6 bases). The end of the DNA is better explained by TRBJ2-7, so the J call may be wrong. The CDR3 consists of 16 residues. The germline CDR1 and CDR2 sequences are DFQATT and SNEGSKA (reference sequence). The CDR3 nucleotides read TGCAGTGCTAGATCCGCCGGGACTTCCCTCTACAATGAGCAGTACTTC. This translates into CSARSAGTSLYNEQYF.

The chain links TRBV27 to TRBJ1-5; D unclear. V was shortened by 4 bases and J by 1 base, with 17 bases between the two germline ends. The CDR3 length is 17 residues. Germline CDR1 is MNHEY and CDR2 is SMNVEV (reference sequence). CDR3 sequence (DNA): TGTGCCAGCAGTTCCGGCCGACTAGCGGGAAGCAATCAGCCCCAGCATTTT. This codes for CASSSGRLAGSNQPQHF.

The J gene is TRBJ2-7, the V gene TRBV28, with D perhaps matching TRBD1 (6 bases). The CDR3 totals 14 residues. Germline V gives CDR1 MDHEN, CDR2 SYDVKM. V lost 5 bases, J lost 1 base, and 12 bases lay in between. The CDR3 loop is CASSANRVSYEQYF. CDR3 bases: TGTGCCAGCAGTGCTAACAGGGTTTCCTACGAGCAGTACTTC.

The sample holds a few counts of this clonotype. The chain combines TRBV29-1 with TRBJ2-1, with 7 bases lining up with TRBD1. CDR1 and CDR2 (germline): SQVTM, ANQGSEA. CDR3 length: 14 amino acids. Unmatched junction bases numbered 6, after V lost 7 bases and J lost 0 bases. CDR3 amino acids: CSAVRGSSYNEQFF. CDR3 sequence (DNA): TGCAGCGCCGTCAGGGGGAGCTCCTACAATGAGCAGTTCTTC.

This clonotype occurred once. At one boundary the junction diverges from the germline segment, which might be a read error. This chain joins TRBV12-3 or TRBV12-4 and TRBJ2-1; TRBD2 matches at 10 bases. This CDR3 is built from 19 residues. This CDR3 is CASSLALGLAGASDNEQFF. The CDR3 DNA reads TGTGCCAGCAGTTTAGCGCTTGGGCTAGCGGGGGCCTCCGACAATGAGCAGTTCTTC.

This clonotype was observed a few times. V and J are TRBV5-1 and TRBJ2-2; 8 nucleotides match TRBD1. The V and J ends lost 3 bases and 4 bases, in that order; junction bases with no gene match: 5. The germline V gene has CDR1 SGHRS and CDR2 YFSETQ. The CDR3 has 15 amino acids. The CDR3 nucleotides are TGCGCCAGCAGCTCGACAGGGGCCGTCACCGGGGAGCTGTTTTTT. The encoded protein is CASSSTGAVTGELFF. The variable domain in full, with the rest retrieved from reference TRBV5-1 and TRBJ2-2, is KAGVTQTPRYLIKTRGQQVTLSCSPISGHRSVSWYQQTPGQGLQFLFEYFSETQRNKGNFPGRFSGRQFSNSRSEMNVSTLELGDSALYLCASSSTGAVTGELFFGEGSRLTVL.